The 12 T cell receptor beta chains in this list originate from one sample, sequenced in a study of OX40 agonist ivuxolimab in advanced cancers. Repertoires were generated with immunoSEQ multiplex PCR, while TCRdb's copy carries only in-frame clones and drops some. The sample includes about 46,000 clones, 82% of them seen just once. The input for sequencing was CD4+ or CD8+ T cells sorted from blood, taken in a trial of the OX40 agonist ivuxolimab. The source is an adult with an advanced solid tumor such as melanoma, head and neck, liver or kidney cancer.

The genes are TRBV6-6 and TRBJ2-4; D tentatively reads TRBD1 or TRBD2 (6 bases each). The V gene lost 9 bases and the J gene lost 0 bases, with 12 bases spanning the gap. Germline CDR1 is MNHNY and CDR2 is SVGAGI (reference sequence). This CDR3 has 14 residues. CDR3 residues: CASLGGPAKNIQYF. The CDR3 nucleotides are TGTGCCAGTCTAGGGGGGCCAGCCAAAAACATTCAGTACTTC.

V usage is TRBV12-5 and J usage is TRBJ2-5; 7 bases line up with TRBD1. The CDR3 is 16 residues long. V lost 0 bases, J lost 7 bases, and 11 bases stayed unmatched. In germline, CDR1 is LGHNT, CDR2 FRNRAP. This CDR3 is CASGLVQGQNYGTQYF. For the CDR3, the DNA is TGTGCTAGTGGTTTGGTACAGGGGCAGAATTACGGGACCCAGTACTTC. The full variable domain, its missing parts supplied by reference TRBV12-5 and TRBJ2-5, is DARVTQTPRHKVTEMGQEVTMRCQPILGHNTVFWYRQTMMQGLELLAYFRNRAPLDDSGMPKDRFSAEMPDATLATLKIQPSEPRDSAVYFCASGLVQGQNYGTQYFGPGTRLLVL.

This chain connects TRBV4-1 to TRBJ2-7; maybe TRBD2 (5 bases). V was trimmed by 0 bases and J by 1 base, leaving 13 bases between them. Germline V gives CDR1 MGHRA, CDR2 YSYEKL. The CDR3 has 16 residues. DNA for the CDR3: TGCGCCAGCAGCCAAGATCTAGCCGGGGAGTCCTACGAGCAGTACTTC. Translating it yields CASSQDLAGESYEQYF.

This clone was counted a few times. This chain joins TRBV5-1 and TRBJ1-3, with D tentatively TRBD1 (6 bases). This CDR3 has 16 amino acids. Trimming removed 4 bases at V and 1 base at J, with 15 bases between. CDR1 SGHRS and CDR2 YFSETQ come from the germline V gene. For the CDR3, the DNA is TGCGCCAGCAGCACCAAAGGAGGGGGATCTGGAAACACCATATATTTT. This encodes CASSTKGGGSGNTIYF.

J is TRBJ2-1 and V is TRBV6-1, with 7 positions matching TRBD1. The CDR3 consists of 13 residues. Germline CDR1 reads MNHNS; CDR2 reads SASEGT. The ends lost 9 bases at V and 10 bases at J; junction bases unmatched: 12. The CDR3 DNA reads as TGTGCCAGTCCGGGGTTTCAGGGGGAGGAGCAGTTCTTC. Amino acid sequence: CASPGFQGEEQFF.

CDR3 region: CASARDSDQPQHF. The CDR3 DNA reads as TGTGCTAGTGCCCGGGACAGCGATCAGCCCCAGCATTTT. The rearrangement joins TRBV12-5 to TRBJ1-5; 7 nucleotides match TRBD1. The V gene's germline CDR1 is LGHNT and CDR2 FRNRAP. The CDR3 is 13 amino acids. J was trimmed by 5 bases and V by 7 bases; bases with no gene match: 5.

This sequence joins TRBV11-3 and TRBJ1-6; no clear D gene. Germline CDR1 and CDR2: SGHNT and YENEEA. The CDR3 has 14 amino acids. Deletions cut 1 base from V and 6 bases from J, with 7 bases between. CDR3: CASSLGGSNSPLHF. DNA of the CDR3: TGTGCCAGCAGCTTAGGAGGGAGTAATTCACCCCTCCACTTT.

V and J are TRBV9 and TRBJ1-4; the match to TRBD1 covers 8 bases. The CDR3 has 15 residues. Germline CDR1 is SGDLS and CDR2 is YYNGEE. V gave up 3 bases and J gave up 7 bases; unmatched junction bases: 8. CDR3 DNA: TGTGCCAGCAGCGGTTCAGGGGGCGTAGGTGAAAAACTGTTTTTT. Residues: CASSGSGGVGEKLFF.

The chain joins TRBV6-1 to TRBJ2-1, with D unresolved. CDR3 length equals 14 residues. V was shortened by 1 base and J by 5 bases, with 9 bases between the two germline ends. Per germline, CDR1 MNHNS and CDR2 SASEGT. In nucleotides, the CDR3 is TGTGCCAGCAGTGAAGTCCTCTGGGACAATGAGCAGTTCTTC. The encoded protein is CASSEVLWDNEQFF.

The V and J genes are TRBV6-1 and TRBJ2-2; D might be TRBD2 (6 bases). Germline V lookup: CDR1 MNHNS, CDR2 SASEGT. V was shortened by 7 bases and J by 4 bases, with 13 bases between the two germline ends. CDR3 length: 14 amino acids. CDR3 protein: CASKGQGGTGELFF. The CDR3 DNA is TGTGCCAGCAAGGGGCAGGGAGGCACCGGGGAGCTGTTTTTT.

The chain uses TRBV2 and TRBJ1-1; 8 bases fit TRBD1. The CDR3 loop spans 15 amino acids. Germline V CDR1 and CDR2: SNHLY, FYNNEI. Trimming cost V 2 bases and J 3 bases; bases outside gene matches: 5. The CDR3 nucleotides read TGTGCCAGCAGTGAACAGGGGGCCCCATACACTGAAGCTTTCTTT. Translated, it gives CASSEQGAPYTEAFF.

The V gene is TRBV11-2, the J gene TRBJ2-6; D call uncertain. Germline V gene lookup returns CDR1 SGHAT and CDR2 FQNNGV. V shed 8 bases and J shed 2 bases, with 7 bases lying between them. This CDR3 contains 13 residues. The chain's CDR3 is CASLWAGANVLTF. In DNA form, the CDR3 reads TGTGCCAGCCTCTGGGCTGGGGCCAACGTCCTGACTTTC. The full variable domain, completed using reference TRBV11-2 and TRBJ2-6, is EAGVAQSPRYKIIEKRQSVAFWCNPISGHATLYWYQQILGQGPKLLIQFQNNGVVDDSQLPKDRFSAERLKGVDSTLKIQPAKLEDSAVYLCASLWAGANVLTFGAGSRLTVL.